One and the same sample provided the 17 T cell receptor beta chains below, sequenced in a study of CD8 T cells in Susac syndrome. RNA, at about 0.45 to 1 ug, was reverse transcribed with random hexamers. TCRdb re-called the immunoSEQ multiplex PCR reads through MiXCR, storing one row per CDR3 protein. This table has over 130,000 distinct CDR3 sequences, approximately 95% appearing once. Sequenced: CD4+ T cells from PBMCs. Receptors were obtained from a human donor with Susac syndrome.

The chain couples TRBV12-3 or TRBV12-4 to TRBJ2-1; 7 positions match TRBD2. This CDR3 is built from 16 residues. J was trimmed by 8 bases and V by 1 base; bases with no gene match: 11. CDR3 residues: CASSLGPGTKIYEQFF. The CDR3, as DNA: TGTGCCAGCAGTTTAGGTCCCGGGACTAAGATTTATGAGCAGTTCTTC.

The chain has TRBV20-1 and TRBJ2-3; the D gene could be TRBD1 or TRBD2 (5 bases each). Germline lookup yields CDR1 DFQATT and CDR2 SNEGSKA (reference sequence). The germline V and J ends were trimmed by 6 bases and 5 bases, with 15 bases remaining between them. The CDR3 spans 13 residues. The CDR3 region is CSAAGTAKDTQYF. CDR3 nucleotide sequence: TGCAGTGCCGCCGGGACGGCGAAAGATACGCAGTATTTT.

The V call is TRBV18, the J call TRBJ1-1, with 7 bases that match TRBD1. Germline loops: CDR1 KGHSH, CDR2 LQKENI. The J segment lost 6 bases and the V segment lost 4 bases, leaving 2 bases of the junction unmatched. This CDR3 has 12 amino acids. The CDR3 protein is CASSRQGAEAFF. In nucleotides, the CDR3 is TGTGCCAGCTCACGACAGGGCGCTGAAGCTTTCTTT.

The chain uses TRBV24-1 and TRBJ2-3, with a tentative D call TRBD2 (6 bases). The V gene's germline CDR1 is KGHDR and CDR2 SFDVKD. The CDR3 contains 14 residues. The V end was cut by 4 bases, the J end by 4 bases, with 11 bases between. The DNA of the CDR3 is TGTGCCACCAGTGACCCGGGAGCTGCAGATACGCAGTATTTT. Its protein is CATSDPGAADTQYF.

V usage is TRBV5-1 and J usage is TRBJ2-5; no firm D call. V lost 0 bases and J lost 6, with 12 bases in between. Per the germline V gene, CDR1 is SGHRS and CDR2 is YFSETQ. The CDR3 runs 14 residues. DNA for the CDR3: TGCGCCAGCAGCTTGGCTGTGTCTGGGAAGACCCAGTACTTC. It specifies CASSLAVSGKTQYF.

This rearrangement joins TRBV15 to TRBJ2-6; D is unclear. There are 16 residues in the CDR3. V was trimmed by 5 bases and J by 0 bases, leaving 11 bases between them. In germline, CDR1 is LNHNV, CDR2 YYDKDF (reference sequence). In DNA form, the CDR3 reads TGTGCCACCAGCGTGCTGGTTGCCTCTGGGGCCAACGTCCTGACTTTC. This encodes CATSVLVASGANVLTF.

This chain's CDR3 is CASSYERQGKEQFF. DNA for the CDR3: TGTGCCAGCAGCTACGAAAGACAGGGGAAGGAGCAGTTCTTC. The chain employs TRBV12-3 or TRBV12-4 and TRBJ2-1; the match to TRBD1 covers 8 bases. Losses at the gene ends were 6 bases for V and 10 bases for J; bases not matched to a gene: 11. This CDR3 has 14 residues.

This clonotype has more than one count but fewer than ten. The genes are TRBV12-3 or TRBV12-4 and TRBJ1-2; the D gene is possibly TRBD1 (5 bases). The CDR3 is 13 amino acids. The germline V and J ends were trimmed by 2 bases and 5 bases, with 9 bases remaining between them. The CDR3 loop reads CASSLRQGYGYTF. CDR3 nucleotides: TGTGCCAGCAGTTTAAGGCAGGGATATGGCTACACCTTC.

This clonotype was observed a single time. This rearrangement joins TRBV4-2 to TRBJ1-1; D might be TRBD1 (5 bases). V was shortened by 0 bases and J by 0 bases, with 11 bases between the two germline ends. Germline CDR1 and CDR2: LGHNA and YNFKEQ. The CDR3 has 16 amino acids. CDR3 coding DNA: TGTGCCAGCAGCCAAGATCGGGGCAGCCTGAACACTGAAGCTTTCTTT. Protein product: CASSQDRGSLNTEAFF.

This clonotype was detected once. This chain joins TRBV4-2 and TRBJ1-4; no definite D call. Germline CDR1 is LGHNA and CDR2 is YNFKEQ. This CDR3 is built from 15 residues. Trimming left V 0 bases short and J 8 bases short, with 13 bases between. CDR3 bases: TGTGCCAGCAGCCAAGATCGGGCCAGAGTAGAAAAACTGTTTTTT. This translates into CASSQDRARVEKLFF.

V is TRBV29-1 and J is TRBJ1-1; 7 positions match TRBD1. The CDR3 has 15 amino acids. From germline, CDR1 is SQVTM and CDR2 ANQGSEA. J gave up 0 bases and V 6 bases, and 10 bases lay outside the gene matches. This CDR3 reads CSVLIRGTVNTEAFF. For the CDR3, the DNA is TGCAGCGTCCTCATCAGGGGGACAGTGAACACTGAAGCTTTCTTT.

As DNA, the CDR3 is TGTGCCAGCAGCCAAGACCACAGGGTTGGCTACACCTTC. It encodes CASSQDHRVGYTF. The V call is TRBV3-1, the J call TRBJ1-2; a weak D match, TRBD1 (6 bases). The CDR3 consists of 13 residues. Germline V CDR1 and CDR2: LGHDT, YNNKEL (reference sequence). The V end was cut by 0 bases, the J end by 7 bases, with 9 bases between.

This sequence joins TRBV30 and TRBJ1-5; D perhaps matches TRBD1 (5 bases). Trimming took off 2 bases at V and 3 bases at J, with 8 bases between the two ends. Germline V lookup: CDR1 GTSNPN, CDR2 SVGIG (reference sequence). The CDR3 is 13 amino acids. CDR3 loop: CAWSQQDNQPQHF. The CDR3 nucleotides are TGTGCCTGGAGTCAACAGGACAATCAGCCCCAGCATTTT.

The chain couples TRBV4-2 to TRBJ2-2, with 9 bases matching TRBD2. CDR3 length: 17 residues. V gave up 5 bases and J gave up 2 bases; unmatched junction bases: 9. Per germline, CDR1 LGHNA and CDR2 YNFKEQ. CDR3 loop: CASSFGSGGANTGELFF. The CDR3 bases are TGTGCCAGCAGCTTCGGTAGCGGGGGTGCCAACACCGGGGAGCTGTTTTTT.

The rearrangement links TRBV18 to TRBJ2-7; D unclear. CDR3 length equals 15 residues. Trimming took off 1 base at V and 4 bases at J, with 14 bases between the two ends. The germline V gene has CDR1 KGHSH and CDR2 LQKENI. The CDR3 here is CASSPRTGSPYEQYF. CDR3 bases: TGTGCCAGCTCACCACGTACTGGTTCCCCATACGAGCAGTACTTC.

This rearrangement joins TRBV6-5 to TRBJ1-2; 7 nucleotides match TRBD1. Trimming cost V 5 bases and J 2 bases; bases outside gene matches: 8. Germline assignment: CDR1 MNHEY and CDR2 SVGAGI. The CDR3 runs to 15 residues. The CDR3 nucleotides read TGTGCCAGCAGTGGCCTCAGGGGGTTGAACTATGGCTACACCTTC. Translation: CASSGLRGLNYGYTF.

The V call is TRBV30, the J call TRBJ2-6, with D hard to call. The V end was cut by 2 bases, the J end by 0 bases, with 5 bases between. Looked up from germline, CDR1 is GTSNPN and CDR2 is SVGIG (reference sequence). The CDR3 runs to 14 residues. For the CDR3, the DNA is TGTGCCTGGAGTCGGACCTCTGGGGCCAACGTCCTGACTTTC. Translation: CAWSRTSGANVLTF.